The rows below give T cell receptor beta chains drawn from one sample of a study of human T cells and chemical hapten exposure. In TCRdb, the RACE reads were re-called with MiXCR into one record per CDR3 protein. The table records 50,000 or so distinct CDR3 sequences, approximately 9.1% of them present only once. This sample comprised whole blood, obtained in connection with sensitization to the hapten diphenylcyclopropenone (DPC). The source is a woman aged 45-65 years with alopecia areata. Some clones in this sample may be carry-over from other donors' samples. Each CDR3 is given with its conserved first and last residue. The D gene is left open where the match is weak. Some rows have no size entry. The others give once, few or many, or a class for an expanded clone.

V	length	size	D	J	CDR3	DNA
TRBV6-6	14	many	.	TRBJ1-2	CASSFSAGSYGYTF	TGTGCCAGCAGTTTTTCGGCAGGCTCTTATGGCTACACCTTC
TRBV28	14	many	.	TRBJ1-3	CASSFVKSGNTIYF	TGTGCCAGCAGTTTTGTCAAGTCTGGAAACACCATATATTTT
TRBV6-5	14	many	.	TRBJ1-1	CASSPTVGGTEAFF	TGTGCCAGCAGCCCCACTGTGGGGGGCACTGAAGCTTTCTTT
TRBV20-1	14	many	.	TRBJ1-1	CSARDIFRSTEAFF	TGCAGTGCTAGAGATATCTTCAGGTCCACTGAAGCTTTCTTT
TRBV2	12	many	TRBD1	TRBJ1-4	CASSQGVEKLFF	TGTGCCAGCAGTCAGGGGGTTGAAAAACTGTTTTTT
TRBV6-2/TRBV6-3	15	many	.	TRBJ1-1	CASSYSGIGRAEAFF	TGTGCCAGCAGTTACTCGGGGATCGGTAGGGCTGAAGCTTTCTTT
TRBV6-1	12	many	.	TRBJ1-1	CASSETDTEAFF	TGTGCCAGCAGTGAAACGGACACTGAAGCTTTCTTT
TRBV29-1	12	.	TRBD1	TRBJ2-7	CSVSQGVIEQYF	TGCAGCGTTTCACAGGGGGTTATCGAGCAGTACTTC
TRBV7-7	16	many	TRBD1	TRBJ2-5	CASSPLGAGGQETQYF	TGTGCCAGCAGCCCATTAGGGGCAGGGGGACAAGAGACCCAGTACTTC
TRBV5-1	16	many	.	TRBJ2-6	CASSLGQHSGANVLTF	TGCGCCAGCAGCTTGGGACAGCACTCTGGGGCCAACGTCCTGACTTTC
TRBV7-9	15	many	TRBD1	TRBJ1-4	CASSSGDSYIEKLFF	TGTGCCAGCAGCTCCGGGGACAGCTACATTGAAAAACTGTTTTTT
TRBV29-1	12	.	TRBD1	TRBJ1-5	CSVEIQGQPQHF	TGCAGCGTCGAAATACAGGGGCAGCCCCAGCATTTT
TRBV6-5	16	many	TRBD2	TRBJ2-5	CASSHSLLAGLETQYF	TGTGCCAGCAGTCACTCACTGCTAGCGGGCTTGGAGACCCAGTACTTC
TRBV14	16	many	.	TRBJ1-6	CASSQGGRGGNSPLHF	TGTGCCAGCAGCCAAGGGGGCAGGGGTGGTAATTCACCCCTCCACTTT
TRBV5-1	14	.	.	TRBJ1-6	CASSADSILSPLHF	TGCGCCAGCAGCGCAGACAGTATCCTCTCACCCCTCCACTTT
TRBV20-1	16	many	TRBD2	TRBJ2-7	CSAIALGGRDSYEQYF	TGCAGTGCTATAGCCCTCGGCGGGAGGGACTCCTACGAGCAGTACTTC
TRBV25-1	12	.	.	TRBJ2-7	CASSEQGNEQYF	TGTGCCAGCAGTGAACAGGGGAACGAGCAGTACTTC
TRBV7-9	17	.	.	TRBJ2-4	CASSLNQGSVLKNIQYF	TGTGCCAGCAGCTTAAACCAGGGATCGGTGTTGAAAAACATTCAGTACTTC
TRBV7-6	16	many	.	TRBJ2-6	CASRPNQGSGANVLTF	TGTGCCAGCAGACCCAATCAGGGGTCTGGGGCCAACGTCCTGACTTTC
TRBV27	14	.	.	TRBJ2-6	CASKQKGGANVLTF	TGTGCCAGCAAGCAAAAGGGAGGGGCCAACGTCCTGACTTTC
TRBV5-1	15	few	.	TRBJ1-1	CASSLASIMNTEAFF	TGCGCCAGCAGCTTGGCGTCCATCATGAACACTGAAGCTTTCTTT
TRBV12-3/TRBV12-4	16	many	TRBD1	TRBJ2-2	CASSLGQGAGTGELFF	TGTGCCAGCAGTTTAGGGCAGGGGGCTGGCACCGGGGAGCTGTTTTTT
TRBV11-2	14	many	.	TRBJ2-7	CASSLSAGNYEQYF	TGTGCCAGCAGCTTATCAGCAGGGAACTACGAGCAGTACTTC
TRBV29-1	12	.	.	TRBJ2-6	CSVDSGANVLTF	TGCAGCGTTGACTCTGGGGCCAACGTCCTGACTTTC
TRBV5-8	17	many	.	TRBJ1-5	CASSFEGLSGGSQPQHF	TGTGCCAGCAGCTTCGAGGGGTTATCAGGTGGGTCTCAGCCCCAGCATTTT
TRBV19	15	many	TRBD2	TRBJ2-1	CASTLLAGGRNEQFF	TGTGCCAGTACCCTACTAGCGGGAGGTCGTAATGAGCAGTTCTTC
TRBV7-9	15	.	.	TRBJ2-6	CASSLGGSGVNVLTF	TGTGCCAGCAGCTTAGGCGGTTCTGGGGTCAACGTCCTGACTTTC
TRBV29-1	14	.	.	TRBJ1-1	CSVLAGYLNTEAFF	TGCAGCGTTTTGGCGGGGTACCTGAACACTGAAGCTTTCTTT
TRBV7-2	14	many	TRBD2	TRBJ2-1	CASSLAGGYNEQFF	TGTGCCAGCTCACTGGCGGGAGGGTACAATGAGCAGTTCTTC
TRBV27	14	many	.	TRBJ1-5	CASRPNLPNQPQHF	TGTGCCAGCAGGCCAAATCTCCCGAATCAGCCCCAGCATTTT
TRBV29-1	12	few	.	TRBJ2-7	CSVESGTLEQYF	TGCAGCGTTGAATCAGGGACTCTTGAGCAGTACTTC
TRBV9	12	many	.	TRBJ1-2	CASSPNRAGYTF	TGTGCCAGCAGCCCGAACAGGGCTGGCTACACCTTC
TRBV7-2	15	many	TRBD1	TRBJ2-7	CASSLSRTGDYEQYF	TGTGCCAGCAGCCTATCTAGGACAGGGGACTACGAGCAGTACTTC
TRBV7-2	15	many	.	TRBJ2-3	CASSRVYGPTDTQYF	TGTGCCAGCAGCCGGGTTTACGGTCCCACAGATACGCAGTATTTT
TRBV29-1	14	many	.	TRBJ1-5	CSETGSGGRGPQHF	TGCAGCGAAACCGGGTCGGGCGGCCGGGGACCCCAGCATTTT
TRBV9	12	many	.	TRBJ1-6	CASGPPGSPLHF	TGTGCCAGCGGACCTCCCGGTTCACCCCTCCACTTT
TRBV7-9	13	many	.	TRBJ2-7	CASSLYGSYEQYF	TGTGCCAGCAGCTTATACGGATCCTACGAGCAGTACTTC
TRBV7-9	15	many	.	TRBJ1-1	CASSMRAGGMAEAFF	TGTGCCAGCAGCATGCGGGCGGGGGGAATGGCTGAAGCTTTCTTT
TRBV10-3	13	medium-sized	TRBD2	TRBJ2-4	CAIGTSGENIQYF	TGTGCCATCGGGACTAGCGGGGAAAACATTCAGTACTTC
TRBV12-3/TRBV12-4	13	many	.	TRBJ2-1	CASIFDSYNEQFF	TGTGCCAGCATTTTCGACAGCTACAATGAGCAGTTCTTC
TRBV9	16	.	.	TRBJ1-6	CASSEGQGPLSSPLHF	TGTGCCAGCAGCGAGGGGCAAGGGCCACTGAGTTCACCCCTCCACTTT
TRBV5-1	14	many	TRBD2	TRBJ2-3	CASSGTTSTDTQYF	TGCGCCAGCAGCGGGACTACTTCCACAGATACGCAGTATTTT
TRBV2	15	many	.	TRBJ1-2	CASSRVVRAPRGYTF	TGTGCCAGCAGTCGGGTGGTTCGGGCCCCACGTGGCTACACCTTC
TRBV7-2	14	many	.	TRBJ2-7	CASSLGARDYEQYF	TGTGCCAGCAGCTTAGGGGCGAGGGACTACGAGCAGTACTTC
TRBV3-1	16	many	TRBD2	TRBJ2-1	CASRQMTSGSNDEQFF	TGTGCCAGCAGACAGATGACTAGCGGGAGTAATGATGAGCAGTTCTTC
TRBV7-6	15	.	TRBD1	TRBJ2-1	CASSSGTGGRDEQFF	TGTGCCAGCAGCAGCGGGACAGGGGGACGGGATGAGCAGTTCTTC